The entry below describes one TCR beta chain. Patients chosen for sequencing had CD8+CD57+ cells that had expanded, as shown by flow cytometry. The germline V and J ends were trimmed by 1 base and 6 bases, with 6 bases remaining between them. Germline V lookup: CDR1 LNHDA, CDR2 SQIVND (reference sequence). This CDR3 contains 12 residues. Profiles of TCR beta VDJ and CDR3 were generated from a genomic DNA template. TCRdb fed the reads into MiXCR, producing one record per CDR3 protein. The data contain some 200,000 distinct CDR3 sequences, 48% of them singletons. This entry comes from a study of CD8+CD57+ T cells in acquired aplastic anemia.

The origin of this receptor is a human donor with aplastic anemia. Sequences were obtained from sorted CD4+, CD8+, or CD8+CD57+ T cells (not recorded which) from PBMCs. The chain has TRBV19 and TRBJ1-2; TRBD1 is a possible D gene (5 bases). The CDR3 here is CASSIARDGYTF. The CDR3 DNA reads TGTGCCAGTAGTATAGCCAGGGATGGCTACACCTTC.